This TCR beta chain comes out of a study of blood T cells in healthy people across ages. Study findings and constraints: Lack of knowledge of donor CMV status possibly confounded expanded clonotype changes. Diversity of TCR beta correlated strongly with naive T cell percentage.

Around 9.5 milliliters of peripheral blood were drawn from each donor. The germline V gene encodes CDR1 DFQATT and CDR2 SNEGSKA (reference sequence). CDR3 length equals 13 residues. Trimming removed 7 bases from V and 2 bases from J; junction bases left unmatched: 3. With a J-beta primer mix and a sample-barcoded 5' primer, a second PCR ran 7 to 11 cycles. MiXCR, applied by TCRdb to the 5' RACE reads, yields one record per CDR3 protein. The sample contains more than 750,000 distinct CDR3 sequences, 25% to 35% of which appear only once. To note about this clonotype: Its antigen is not identified.

These records were also assigned to another study, of T cells of mothers and their children. Per that study: Researchers report slightly higher, though non-significant, overlap in related mother-child pairs than in unrelated pairs.

V is TRBV20-1 and J is TRBJ2-5, with TRBD2 matching over 11 bases. The sample consisted of blood. This TCR derives from a woman in her thirties or forties in good health. CDR3 bases: TGCAGTGAATCTAGCGGGAGGCAAGAGACCCAGTACTTC. Translated: CSESSGRQETQYF.